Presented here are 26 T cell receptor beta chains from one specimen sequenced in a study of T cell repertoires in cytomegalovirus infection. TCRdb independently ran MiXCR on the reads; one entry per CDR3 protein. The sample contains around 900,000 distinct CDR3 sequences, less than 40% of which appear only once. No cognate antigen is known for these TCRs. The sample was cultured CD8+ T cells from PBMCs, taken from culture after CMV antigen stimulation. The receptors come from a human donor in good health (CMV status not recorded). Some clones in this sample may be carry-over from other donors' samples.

CDR3 loop: CASSLLVADYNEQFF. The DNA for the CDR3 is TGCGCCAGCAGCCTTCTGGTAGCAGACTACAATGAGCAGTTCTTC. The chain joins TRBV4-1 to TRBJ2-1; D uncertain. V was trimmed by 4 bases and J by 3 bases, leaving 13 bases between them. Germline V gene data show CDR1 as MGHRA and CDR2 as YSYEKL. The length of the CDR3 is 15 residues.

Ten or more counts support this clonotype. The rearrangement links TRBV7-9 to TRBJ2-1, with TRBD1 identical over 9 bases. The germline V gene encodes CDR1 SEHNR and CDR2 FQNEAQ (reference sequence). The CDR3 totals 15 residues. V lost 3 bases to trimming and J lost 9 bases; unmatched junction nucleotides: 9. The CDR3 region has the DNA TGTGCCAGCAGCTTCCCGGGACAGGGTAAGGGTGAGCAGTTCTTC. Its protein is CASSFPGQGKGEQFF.

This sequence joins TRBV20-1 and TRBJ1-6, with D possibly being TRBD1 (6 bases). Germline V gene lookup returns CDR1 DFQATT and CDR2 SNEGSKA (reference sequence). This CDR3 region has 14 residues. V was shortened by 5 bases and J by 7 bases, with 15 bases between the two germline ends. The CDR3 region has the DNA TGCAGTGCTCCCGAAGTCCAGGGGAATTCACCCCTCCACTTT. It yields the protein CSAPEVQGNSPLHF.

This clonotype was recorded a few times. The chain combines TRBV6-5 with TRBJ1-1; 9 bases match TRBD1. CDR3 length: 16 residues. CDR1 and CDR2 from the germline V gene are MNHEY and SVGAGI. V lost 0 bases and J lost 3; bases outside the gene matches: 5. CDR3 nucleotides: TGTGCCAGCAGTTACTCGAAGGGACAGGGAGACACTGAAGCTTTCTTT. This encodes CASSYSKGQGDTEAFF.

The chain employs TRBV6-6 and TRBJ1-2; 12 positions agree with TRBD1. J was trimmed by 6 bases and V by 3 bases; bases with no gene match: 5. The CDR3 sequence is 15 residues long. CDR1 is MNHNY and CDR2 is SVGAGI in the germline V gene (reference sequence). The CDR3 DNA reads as TGTGCCAGCAGTTATCCCGGGGACAGGGGGCATGGCTACACCTTC. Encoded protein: CASSYPGDRGHGYTF.

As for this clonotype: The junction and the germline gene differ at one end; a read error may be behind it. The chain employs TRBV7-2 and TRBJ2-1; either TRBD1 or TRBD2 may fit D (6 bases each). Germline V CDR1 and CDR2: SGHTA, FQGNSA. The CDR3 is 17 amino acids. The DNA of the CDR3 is TGTGCCAACAGCCCGGAGTGGGACGGGGGCCGTGACAATGAGCAGTTCTTC. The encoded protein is CANSPEWDGGRDNEQFF.

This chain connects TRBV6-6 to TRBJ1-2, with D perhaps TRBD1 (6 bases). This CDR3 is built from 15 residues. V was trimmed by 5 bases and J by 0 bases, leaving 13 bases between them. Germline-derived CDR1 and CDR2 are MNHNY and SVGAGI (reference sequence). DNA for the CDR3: TGTGCCAGCAGTGGACAGTCTGCCCCTAACTATGGCTACACCTTC. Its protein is CASSGQSAPNYGYTF.

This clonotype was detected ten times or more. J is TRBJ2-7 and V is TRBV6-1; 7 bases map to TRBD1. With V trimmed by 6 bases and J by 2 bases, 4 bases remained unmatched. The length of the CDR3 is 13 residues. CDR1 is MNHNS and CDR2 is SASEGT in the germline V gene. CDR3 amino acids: CASRRDSPYEQYV. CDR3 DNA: TGTGCCAGCAGAAGGGACAGCCCCTACGAGCAGTACGTC.

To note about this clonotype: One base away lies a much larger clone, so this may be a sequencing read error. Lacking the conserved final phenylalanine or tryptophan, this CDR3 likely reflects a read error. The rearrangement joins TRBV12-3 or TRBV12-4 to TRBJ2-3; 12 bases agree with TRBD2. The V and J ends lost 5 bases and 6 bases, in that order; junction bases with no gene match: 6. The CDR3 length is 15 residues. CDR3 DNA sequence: TGTGCCAGCAGTCCATCCGGGACTAGCGGGGATACGCAGTATTAT. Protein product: CASSPSGTSGDTQYY.

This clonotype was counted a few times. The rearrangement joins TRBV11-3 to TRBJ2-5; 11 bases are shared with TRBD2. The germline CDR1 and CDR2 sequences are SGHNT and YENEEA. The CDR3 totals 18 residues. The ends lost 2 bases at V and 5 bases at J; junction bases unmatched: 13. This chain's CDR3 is CASSLRASGGPRGETQYF. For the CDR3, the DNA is TGTGCCAGCAGCTTAAGGGCTAGCGGGGGGCCGCGAGGGGAGACCCAGTACTTC.

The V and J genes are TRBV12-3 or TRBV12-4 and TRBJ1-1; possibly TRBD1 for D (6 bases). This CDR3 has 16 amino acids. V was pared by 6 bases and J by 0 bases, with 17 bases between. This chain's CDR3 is CASRQGHQWMNTEAFF. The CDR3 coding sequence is TGTGCCAGCAGACAGGGACACCAATGGATGAACACTGAAGCTTTCTTT.

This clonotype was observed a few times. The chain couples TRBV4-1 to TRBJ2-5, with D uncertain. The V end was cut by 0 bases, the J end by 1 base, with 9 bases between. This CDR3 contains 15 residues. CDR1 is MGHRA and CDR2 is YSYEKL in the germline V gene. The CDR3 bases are TGCGCCAGCAGCCAAGATTGGCTACCCCAAGAGACCCAGTACTTC. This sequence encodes CASSQDWLPQETQYF.

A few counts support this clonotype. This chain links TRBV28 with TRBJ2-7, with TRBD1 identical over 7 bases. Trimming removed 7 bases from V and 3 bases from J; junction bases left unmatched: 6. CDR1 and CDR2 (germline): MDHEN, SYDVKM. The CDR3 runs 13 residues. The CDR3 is CASNDRGHYEQYV. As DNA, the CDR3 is TGTGCCAGCAATGATAGGGGGCACTACGAGCAGTACGTC.

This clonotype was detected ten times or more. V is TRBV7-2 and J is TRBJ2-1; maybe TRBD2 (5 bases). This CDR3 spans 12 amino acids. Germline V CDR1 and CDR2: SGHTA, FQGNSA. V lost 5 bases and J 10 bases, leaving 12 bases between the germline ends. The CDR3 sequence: CASSRSEVEQFF. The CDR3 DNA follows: TGTGCCAGCAGCCGCTCGGAGGTGGAGCAGTTCTTC.

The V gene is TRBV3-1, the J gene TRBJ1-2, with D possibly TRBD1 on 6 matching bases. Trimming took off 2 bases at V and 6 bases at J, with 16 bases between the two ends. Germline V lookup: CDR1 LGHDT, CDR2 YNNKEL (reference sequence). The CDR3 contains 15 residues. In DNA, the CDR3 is TGTGCCAGCAGCCAATTCGGGACATCTATCGATGGCTACACCTTC. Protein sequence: CASSQFGTSIDGYTF.

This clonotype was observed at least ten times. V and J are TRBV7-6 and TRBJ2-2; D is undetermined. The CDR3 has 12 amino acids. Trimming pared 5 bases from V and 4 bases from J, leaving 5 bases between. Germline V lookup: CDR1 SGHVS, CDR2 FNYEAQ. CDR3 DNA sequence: TGTGCCAGCAGCGAGGTCACCGGGGAGCTGTTTTTT. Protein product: CASSEVTGELFF.

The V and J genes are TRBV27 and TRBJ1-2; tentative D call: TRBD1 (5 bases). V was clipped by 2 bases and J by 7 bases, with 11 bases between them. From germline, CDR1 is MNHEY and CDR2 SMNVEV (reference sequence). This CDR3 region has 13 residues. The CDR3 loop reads CASSLMGEGGYTF. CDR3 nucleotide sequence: TGTGCCAGCAGTTTAATGGGGGAAGGTGGCTACACCTTC.

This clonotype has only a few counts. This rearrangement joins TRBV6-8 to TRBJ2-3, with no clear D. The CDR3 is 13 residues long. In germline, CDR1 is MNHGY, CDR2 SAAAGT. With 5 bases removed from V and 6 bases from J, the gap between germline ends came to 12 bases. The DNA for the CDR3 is TGTGCCAGCAGTGGGCAGCTAGGGGATACGCAGTATTTT. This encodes CASSGQLGDTQYF.

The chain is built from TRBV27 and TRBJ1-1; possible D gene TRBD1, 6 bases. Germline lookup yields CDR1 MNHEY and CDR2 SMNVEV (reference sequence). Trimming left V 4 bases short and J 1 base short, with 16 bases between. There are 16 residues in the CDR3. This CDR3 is CASSSLTGRANTEAFF. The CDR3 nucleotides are TGTGCCAGCAGTTCGTTAACAGGGCGGGCGAACACTGAAGCTTTCTTT.

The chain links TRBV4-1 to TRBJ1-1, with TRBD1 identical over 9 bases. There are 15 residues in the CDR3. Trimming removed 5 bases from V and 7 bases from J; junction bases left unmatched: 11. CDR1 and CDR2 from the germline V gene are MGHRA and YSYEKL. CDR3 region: CASSSIQGARGEAFF. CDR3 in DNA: TGCGCCAGCAGCTCCATACAGGGGGCGCGTGGTGAAGCTTTCTTT.

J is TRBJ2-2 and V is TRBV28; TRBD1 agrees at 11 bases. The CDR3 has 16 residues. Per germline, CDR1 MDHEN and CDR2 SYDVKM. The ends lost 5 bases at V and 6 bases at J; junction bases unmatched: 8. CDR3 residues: CASSGTGGLRAGELFF. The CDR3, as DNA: TGTGCCAGCAGTGGGACAGGGGGTCTCCGGGCCGGGGAGCTGTTTTTT.

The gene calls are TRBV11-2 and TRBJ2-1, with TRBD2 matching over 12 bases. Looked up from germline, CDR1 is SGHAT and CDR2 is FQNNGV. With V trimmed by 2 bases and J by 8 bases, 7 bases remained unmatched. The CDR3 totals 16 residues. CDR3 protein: CASSLSTSGGNHEQFF. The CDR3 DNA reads TGTGCCAGCAGCTTAAGCACTAGCGGGGGGAACCATGAGCAGTTCTTC.

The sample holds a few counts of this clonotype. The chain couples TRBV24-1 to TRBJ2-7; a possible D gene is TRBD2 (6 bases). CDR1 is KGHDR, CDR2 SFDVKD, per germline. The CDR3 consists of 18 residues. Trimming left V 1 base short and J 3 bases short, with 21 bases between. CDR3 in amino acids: CATSDFSDSPPRGYEQYV. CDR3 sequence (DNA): TGTGCCACCAGTGATTTCTCCGACAGCCCCCCGCGGGGCTACGAGCAGTACGTC.

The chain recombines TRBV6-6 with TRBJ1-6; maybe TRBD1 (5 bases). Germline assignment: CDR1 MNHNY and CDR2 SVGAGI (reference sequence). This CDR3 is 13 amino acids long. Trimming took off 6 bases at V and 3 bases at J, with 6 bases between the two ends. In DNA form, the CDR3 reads TGTGCCAGCAGACAGGTCTATAATTCACCCCTCCACTTT. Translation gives CASRQVYNSPLHF.

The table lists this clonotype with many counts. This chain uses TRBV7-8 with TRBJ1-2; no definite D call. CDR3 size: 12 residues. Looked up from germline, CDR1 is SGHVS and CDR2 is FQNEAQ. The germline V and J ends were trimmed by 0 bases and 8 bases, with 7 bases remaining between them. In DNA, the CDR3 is TGTGCCAGCAGCTTAGCGGCACGCGGCTACACCTTC. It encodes CASSLAARGYTF.

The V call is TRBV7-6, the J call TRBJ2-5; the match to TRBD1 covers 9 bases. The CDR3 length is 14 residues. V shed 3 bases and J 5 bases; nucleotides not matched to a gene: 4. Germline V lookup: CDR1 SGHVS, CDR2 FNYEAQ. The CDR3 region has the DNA TGTGCCAGCAGCTTCACAGGGGGCATCGAGACCCAGTACTTC. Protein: CASSFTGGIETQYF.